This is a list of T cell receptor beta chains from one sample in a study of T cell changes during pregnancy in multiple sclerosis. Sequencing used immunoSEQ multiplex PCR; TCRdb keeps in-frame clones, though not all of them. The table includes tens of thousands of clones, roughly 93% detected once. The material was peripheral blood, obtained in the third trimester of pregnancy. These TCRs come from a female donor in good health, enrolled as a control in a pregnancy study. Each CDR3 is given with its conserved first and last residue. Fields, in order: D gene, clone size, J gene, V gene, CDR3 DNA, CDR3 protein. A D gene is named only where the DNA matches it firmly. Expanded clones get a size class; other rows say once, few or many, or leave the size out.

>TRBD1|.|TRBJ1-2|TRBV28
TGTGCCAGCAGCTTTCCCCAAACAGGGGGCAGCTATGGCTACACCTTC
CASSFPQTGGSYGYTF
>.|.|TRBJ2-1|TRBV14
TGCCGGGAGGGGGCGTTAATATCTAATGAGCAGTTCTTC
CREGALISNEQFF
>.|.|TRBJ2-1|TRBV7-9
TGTGCCAGCAGCTTAGCCCTCCCCCAGCGGGCCTTGCAGTTCTTC
CASSLALPQRALQFF
>TRBD1|.|TRBJ2-5|TRBV7-6
TGTGCCAGCAGCGAAGACGGACAGGGACAAGAGACCCAGTACTTC
CASSEDGQGQETQYF
>.|.|TRBJ2-3|TRBV7-2
TGTGCCAGCGCGAAGCTTATTGGGGCACCTTCTAGCACAGATACGCAGTATTTT
CASAKLIGAPSSTDTQYF
>.|.|TRBJ1-1|TRBV23-1
TGCGCCCCCAACGGCGGGGGCACTGAAGCTTTCTTT
CAPNGGGTEAFF
>TRBD1|.|TRBJ2-3|TRBV19
TGTGCCAGTAGTAACCGGGACAGCTTTGCAGATACGCAGTATTTT
CASSNRDSFADTQYF
>.|.|TRBJ2-7|TRBV5-1
TGCGCCAGCAGCTTTGGCGGCAGGGGTGGAAACGAGCAGTACTTC
CASSFGGRGGNEQYF
>.|.|TRBJ2-1|TRBV4-2
TGTGCCAGCAGCCAAGATCTTATAGGGGGAGGGCCGGAATACAATGAGCAGTTCTTC
CASSQDLIGGGPEYNEQFF
>.|.|TRBJ1-3|TRBV7-9
TGTGCCAGCAGCCCGACAGGAATCTCTGGAAACACCATATATTTT
CASSPTGISGNTIYF
>.|.|TRBJ1-2|TRBV30
TGTGCCTGGAACTACAGGTCGTGGGCTGGCTACACCTTC
CAWNYRSWAGYTF
>.|.|TRBJ2-3|TRBV27
TGTGCCAGCAGCCCCCTGGGGGGTATCGGCACAGATACGCAGTATTTT
CASSPLGGIGTDTQYF
>TRBD1|.|TRBJ1-2|TRBV18
TGTGCCAGCTCACCCGGGACAGGGGGCGATGGCTACACCTTC
CASSPGTGGDGYTF
>.|.|TRBJ2-7|TRBV28
TGTGCCAGCAGTTTTGTCTTTGGTCAGGGGGGTTCCTACGAGCAGTACTTC
CASSFVFGQGGSYEQYF
>TRBD1|.|TRBJ2-2|TRBV9
TGTGCCAGCAGCCGATGGACAGGGCCCACCGGGGAGCTGTTTTTT
CASSRWTGPTGELFF
>.|.|TRBJ2-5|TRBV11-2
TGTGCCAGCAGCTTAGGAGGGACCCAGTACTTC
CASSLGGTQYF
>TRBD2|.|TRBJ2-3|TRBV4-1
TGCGCCAGCAGCCAAGGCCCACTAGCGGGCACAGATACGCAGTATTTT
CASSQGPLAGTDTQYF
>TRBD1|.|TRBJ1-1|TRBV25-1
TGTGCCAGCAGTCTCCGGGACAGCACTGAAGCTTTCTTT
CASSLRDSTEAFF
>.|.|TRBJ2-6|TRBV10-1
TGCGCCAGCAGTCTGACTCCCCTGGGTGGGGCCAACGTCCTGACTTTC
CASSLTPLGGANVLTF
>.|.|TRBJ1-1|TRBV6-1
TGTGCCAGCAGTAGAGGGAGGTCGGAAGACAAAGCTTTCTTT
CASSRGRSEDKAFF
>.|.|TRBJ2-7|TRBV21-1
TGCGACCCGGGACTAGTTGACTACGAGCAGTACTTC
CDPGLVDYEQYF
>.|.|TRBJ1-3|TRBV5-4
TGTGCCAGCAGCCATCTCGACAGACAGCGCTCTGGAAACACCATATATTTT
CASSHLDRQRSGNTIYF
>.|.|TRBJ1-2|TRBV28
TGTGCCAGCAGTTTATTGGCGGGGGGCGTCAATGGCTACACCTTC
CASSLLAGGVNGYTF
>TRBD2|few|TRBJ2-2|TRBV7-7
TGTGCTAGCAGCCCCAATAGCGGGAGTGGCACCGGGGAGCTGTTTTTT
CASSPNSGSGTGELFF
>TRBD2|once|TRBJ2-2|TRBV4-2
TGTGCCAGCAGCCAAGTAGCGGGGTCGAACACCGGGGAGCTGTTTTTT
CASSQVAGSNTGELFF
>.|.|TRBJ2-7|TRBV2
TGTGCCAGCAGTGGGAACAGGGGAGGCGAGCAGTACTTC
CASSGNRGGEQYF
>.|.|TRBJ1-5|TRBV6-1
TGTGCCAGCAGCGATAATACAGGCAATCAGCCCCAGCATTTT
CASSDNTGNQPQHF
>TRBD1|few|TRBJ2-1|TRBV5-1
TGCGCCAGCAGCTCCTCAGGGGGATACAATGAGCAGTTCTTC
CASSSSGGYNEQFF
>.|few|TRBJ1-1|TRBV5-1
TGCGCCAGCAGCCCCAGGACAGTGAACACTGAAGCTTTCTTT
CASSPRTVNTEAFF
>.|.|TRBJ2-3|TRBV15
TGTGCCACCAGCAGAGATCGAGGAGATACGCAGTATTTT
CATSRDRGDTQYF
>TRBD1|.|TRBJ2-7|TRBV6-5
TGTGCCACCAAGGACAGGGGGCCCTACGAGCAGTACTTC
CATKDRGPYEQYF
>TRBD2|.|TRBJ2-5|TRBV5-1
TGCGCCAGCAGCTTGGTGGGGCTAGCGGGGGCAGAGACCCAGTACTTC
CASSLVGLAGAETQYF
>TRBD1|.|TRBJ1-1|TRBV2
TGTGCCAGCATCGACAGGGAAGGAACTGAAGCTTTCTTT
CASIDREGTEAFF
>.|.|TRBJ2-1|TRBV6-6
TGTGCCAGCATGGAGACAGACTACAATGAGCAGTTCTTC
CASMETDYNEQFF
>.|.|TRBJ2-1|TRBV11-3
TGTGCCAGCAGCTTAGATCGATACAGCAATGAGCAGTTCTTC
CASSLDRYSNEQFF
>TRBD2|.|TRBJ2-1|TRBV5-1
TGCGCCAGCAGCTTGCGCGGGGGGTCAAGCTCCTACAATGAGCAGTTCTTC
CASSLRGGSSSYNEQFF
>TRBD2|.|TRBJ2-1|TRBV4-1
TGCGCCAGCAGTGCCGGACTAGCGGGATCCAATGAGCAGTTCTTC
CASSAGLAGSNEQFF
>TRBD2|.|TRBJ2-1|TRBV5-1
TGCGCCAGCAGCGAACTAGCGGGGTCTGGTTCAGATGAGCAGTTCTTC
CASSELAGSGSDEQFF
>TRBD1|.|TRBJ1-4|TRBV15
TGTGCCACCAGCAGAGATTCCGACAGGGTGTTGGAAAAACTGTTTTTT
CATSRDSDRVLEKLFF
>TRBD2|.|TRBJ2-1|TRBV5-1
TGCGCCAGCAGCCCCTCGCTAGCGGGTAAAGATGAGCAGTTCTTC
CASSPSLAGKDEQFF
>TRBD2|.|TRBJ2-7|TRBV18
TGTGCCAGCTCACCGACTAGCGCGGGGAAAGGAGAGCAGTACTTC
CASSPTSAGKGEQYF
>.|.|TRBJ2-2|TRBV4-1
TGCGCCAGCAGCCATTTTCAGGGCCCCACCGGGGAGCTGTTTTTT
CASSHFQGPTGELFF
>TRBD1|.|TRBJ2-5|TRBV7-9
TGTGCCAGCAGCTTAGTGGGACAGGGGGGAGAGACCCAGTACTTC
CASSLVGQGGETQYF
>TRBD1|.|TRBJ2-3|TRBV2
TGTGCCAGCAGTGATGGGACAGGGGGCACCACAGATACGCAGTATTTT
CASSDGTGGTTDTQYF
>TRBD1|.|TRBJ2-1|TRBV9
TGTGCCAGCAGCGTAGCTACGACAGGGAGAGGCAATGAGCAGTTCTTC
CASSVATTGRGNEQFF
>.|.|TRBJ1-2|TRBV7-2
TGTGCCAGCAGCTTAGACACAGGGCCCTGGGGCTACACCTTC
CASSLDTGPWGYTF
>.|once|TRBJ1-4|TRBV15
TGTGCCACCAGCAGAGAGGCCGCGGCGAGCATCAATGAAAAACTGTTTTTT
CATSREAAASINEKLFF
>TRBD2|.|TRBJ2-4|TRBV27
TGTGCCAGCAGTTCTGGACTAGCGGGACGTATAGCCAAAAACATTCAGTACTTC
CASSSGLAGRIAKNIQYF
>TRBD2|.|TRBJ2-1|TRBV13
TGTGCCAGCAGCTTTAGCGGGAGGGTGATCAATGAGCAGTTCTTC
CASSFSGRVINEQFF
>TRBD1|.|TRBJ1-4|TRBV30
TGTGCCTGGAGTATGGGGACAGGGGGTGAAAAACTGTTTTTT
CAWSMGTGGEKLFF
>.|.|TRBJ2-2|TRBV14
TGTGCCAGCAGCCCCAGGGTGCCCGGGGAGCTGTTTTTT
CASSPRVPGELFF
>.|.|TRBJ2-6|TRBV7-8
TGTGCCAGCAGCCCTTCCGGGGCCAACGTCCTGACTTTC
CASSPSGANVLTF
>TRBD1|.|TRBJ2-7|TRBV27
TGTGCCAGCAGTTCGTACCGGGACAGGGGGGACGAGCAGTACTTC
CASSSYRDRGDEQYF
>TRBD1|.|TRBJ1-1|TRBV2
TGTGCCAGCAGGAAGGGACAGCACTTGAACACTGAAGCTTTCTTT
CASRKGQHLNTEAFF
>.|.|TRBJ2-7|TRBV7-2
TGTGCCAGCAGCTTAGATATCTACGAGCAGTACTTC
CASSLDIYEQYF